This TCR beta chain emerged from a study of blood T cell repertoires in COVID-19. Across the study: Samples taken during acute and convalescent COVID-19 were collected in the United States, Italy and Spain.

Source study methods: It was from reference gene primer amplification that nucleated cell counts were estimated. TCRdb keeps only in-frame clones here, not all; method: immunoSEQ multiplex PCR. That table is the source of V, J and clone size, and D and trimming were worked out from the DNA. The data show tens of thousands of clones, approximately 89% seen once. The CDR3 loop spans 14 amino acids. V was pared by 4 bases and J by 6 bases, with 8 bases of the junction left unmatched. Germline CDR1 reads MGHRA; CDR2 reads YSYEKL. This receptor was obtained from a human donor with active COVID-19. The donor label of this sample is uncertain. The material sequenced was peripheral blood. The V gene is TRBV4-1, the J gene TRBJ2-7, with 8 nucleotides matching TRBD2. DNA for the CDR3: TGCGCCAGCAGCCCTCTCTATAGCGGGATCGAGCAGTACTTC. Protein sequence: CASSPLYSGIEQYF.